Detailed here is one T cell receptor delta chain. In its sample, this clone was seen a few times. Its antigen remains undetermined. This probably arose from a read error, given a far larger clone one base away. In the same sample, other DNA sequences code for this CDR3. Relative to germline, V is 0 bases shorter and J is 2 bases shorter, with 12 bases between their ends. CDR1 and CDR2 (GEAIGNYY, EKD) derive from the germline V gene. Reading from cysteine to phenylalanine, the CDR3 counts 15 amino acids. The CDR3 DNA has 45 bases and is translated from base 1. For bulk TCR repertoire analysis, Vgamma9/Vdelta2+ and Vdelta2-negative gammadelta T cell populations were isolated by flow sorting from peripheral blood mononuclear cells. This entry is derived from a study of γδ T cells in repeated Plasmodium falciparum infection (dated by TCRdb to the early 2020s). Some background on the complete study: The natural-infection arm enrolled Malian children exposed to intense seasonal malaria transmission, compared against age and gender matched Australian children. Several malaria-naive U.S. adults underwent four controlled human malaria infections by bites from P. falciparum NF54-infected Anopheles stephensi mosquitoes over 644 days. Samples from controlled-infection subjects were taken at baseline, just before selected infections, and 21 days after each infection. Malian gammadelta TCR repertoires were analysed cross-sectionally during no-transmission periods and longitudinally across acute febrile malaria episodes. The study looked at how repeated Plasmodium falciparum infection shapes the human gammadelta T cell repertoire, using both natural infection in Mali and controlled human malaria infection.

Results and caveats for the whole study, not just this receptor: In Vdelta2-negative gammadelta TCR repertoires, which were largely Vdelta1+, repeated controlled infections appeared to drive waves of new clonotype selection. Vdelta2-negative gammadelta TCR repertoires from Malian children appeared more clonally expanded, less diverse and less shared than those of Australian children. A highly stable polyclonal repertoire over time and infection, with many inter-individual overlapping TCRgamma sequences, was shown by Vgamma9/Vdelta2+ TCR repertoires. Generalizability was limited because the Malian cohort came from a small rural village made up predominantly of one ethnic group. The controlled-infection cohort was small, limiting analysis of inter-individual variability in gammadelta T cell responses.

The library came from multiplex PCR. The instrument was an Illumina MiSeq. Every sorted gammadelta T cell sample had both its TCR gamma (TRG) and TCR delta (TRD) chains sequenced. The paper's processing steps were these. The repertoire analyses drew on clonotype tree plots, the accumulated frequency of the top 20 clonotypes, and diversity index (DI) and D75 metrics. TCRdb called clones anew from the public reads via CATT; matching DNA rows were later pooled. TCRdb's processing, not the authors', yielded these V and J calls. This sample gives 85,000 to 95,000 delta-chain clones in total; under 1.5% of them show up just once. The ten biggest clones cover around 8.5% of the sample.

The chain is made from TRDV2 and TRDJ1, with the D gene too uncertain to name. This TCR was sampled from a pool of human donors (malaria-infected and uninfected, not separated). Sequenced sample: gamma-delta T cells from blood. The CDR3 protein: CACDTVEEDTDKLIF. The nucleotide sequence reads TGTGCCTGTGACACCGTAGAAGAAGATACCGATAAACTCATCTTT.